A single sample is the source of the 18 T cell receptor beta chains below, sequenced in a study of TIL therapy for anti-PD-1-resistant metastatic lung cancer. Time point indicated: pre-treatment sample, taken before nivolumab and TIL therapy. The immunoSEQ assay was v3. The repertoire was sequenced with immunoSEQ multiplex PCR; TCRdb's copy has only in-frame clones and lacks some. The sample comprises around 15,000 clones, roughly 88% of which are singletons, and about 0.85% rests with the top ten. The sequencing used blood, collected at baseline. All receptors derive from a person between 30 and 80 years old with non-small cell lung cancer.

The chain recombines TRBV9 with TRBJ2-3; the D is unclear. Germline V lookup: CDR1 SGDLS, CDR2 YYNGEE. V gave up 0 bases and J gave up 2 bases, with 7 bases separating them. This CDR3 has 14 residues. CDR3 loop: CASSVALSTDTQYF. The CDR3 DNA sequence: TGTGCCAGCAGCGTAGCCTTGTCCACAGATACGCAGTATTTT.

The V call is TRBV7-2, the J call TRBJ2-5; 8 bases fit TRBD1. The ends lost 2 bases at V and 6 bases at J; junction bases unmatched: 11. This CDR3 spans 16 amino acids. Per the germline V gene, CDR1 is SGHTA and CDR2 is FQGNSA. The CDR3 protein is CASSLRGQTGEKTQYF. CDR3 DNA sequence: TGTGCCAGCAGCTTAAGGGGGCAGACAGGGGAGAAGACCCAGTACTTC.

J is TRBJ2-2 and V is TRBV11-1, with 12 bases aligning to TRBD1. CDR1 and CDR2 (germline): SGHAT, FQDESV (reference sequence). The CDR3 contains 19 residues. The V segment lost 5 bases and the J segment 0 bases; nucleotides outside the gene matches: 10. The DNA for the CDR3 is TGTGCCAGCAGCGGAAGCCGGGACAGGGGGCCCCCGAACACCGGGGAGCTGTTTTTT. The encoded protein is CASSGSRDRGPPNTGELFF. Complete variable domain (other parts from reference TRBV11-1 and TRBJ2-2): EAEVAQSPRYKITEKSQAVAFWCDPISGHATLYWYRQILGQGPELLVQFQDESVVDDSQLPKDRFSAERLKGVDSTLKIQPAELGDSAMYLCASSGSRDRGPPNTGELFFGEGSRLTVL.

This clone has more than one count but fewer than ten. V is TRBV9 and J is TRBJ2-1; the match to TRBD2 covers 14 bases. The V gene's germline CDR1 is SGDLS and CDR2 YYNGEE. Trimming cost V 3 bases and J 0 bases; bases outside gene matches: 8. There are 19 residues in the CDR3. CDR3 residues: CASSGGLAGGRLSYNEQFF. The CDR3, as DNA: TGTGCCAGCAGCGGCGGACTAGCGGGGGGCCGCCTCTCCTACAATGAGCAGTTCTTC.

The J gene is TRBJ1-1, the V gene TRBV4-3; D not certain. The V end was cut by 1 base, the J end by 5 bases, with 11 bases between. CDR3 size: 14 residues. Germline V gives CDR1 LGHNA, CDR2 YSLEER. The CDR3 DNA is TGCGCCAGCAGCCAAGGTACAGCGGGGACTGAAGCTTTCTTT. This sequence encodes CASSQGTAGTEAFF.

The chain recombines TRBV5-1 with TRBJ2-5; D tentatively reads TRBD1 or TRBD2 (5 bases each). Germline V CDR1 and CDR2: SGHRS, YFSETQ. With 6 bases removed from V and 2 bases from J, the gap between germline ends came to 14 bases. This CDR3 is 14 amino acids long. CDR3 nucleotides: TGCGCCAGCAACGAGGGACGGAGTCAAGAGACCCAGTACTTC. It codes for CASNEGRSQETQYF.

The chain is built from TRBV7-2 and TRBJ1-1; possibly TRBD1 for D (6 bases). The V and J ends lost 5 bases and 2 bases respectively, with 9 bases between them. Germline CDR1 SGHTA, CDR2 FQGNSA. The CDR3 spans 13 residues. The CDR3 DNA is TGTGCCAGCAGCAAGGACAGCAACACTGAAGCTTTCTTT. The encoded protein is CASSKDSNTEAFF.

The chain links TRBV7-9 to TRBJ1-4, with TRBD1 identical over 7 bases. The V gene's germline CDR1 is SEHNR and CDR2 FQNEAQ (reference sequence). The trim removed 3 bases at V and 6 bases at J, leaving 4 bases unmatched. The CDR3 has 14 residues. The CDR3 sequence is CASSFTGDHEKLFF. DNA of the CDR3: TGTGCCAGCAGCTTTACAGGGGACCATGAAAAACTGTTTTTT.

This clone showed up just once. CDR3 amino acids: CASSQRTLLYTGELFF. The CDR3 DNA sequence: TGTGCCAGCAGCCAGCGGACACTCCTTTACACCGGGGAGCTGTTTTTT. This sequence joins TRBV14 and TRBJ2-2; D perhaps matches TRBD1 (5 bases). Germline V CDR1 and CDR2: SGHDN, FVKESK. The CDR3 is made up of 16 amino acids. V gave up 3 bases and J gave up 3 bases, with 14 bases separating them.

V gene TRBV7-2 combines with J gene TRBJ2-7; 16 bases agree with TRBD2. Trimming cost V 1 base and J 5 bases; bases outside gene matches: 5. The CDR3 has 17 residues. Looked up from germline, CDR1 is SGHTA and CDR2 is FQGNSA. CDR3 in amino acids: CASSLGGTSGGANEQYF. Here the CDR3 DNA reads TGTGCCAGCAGCTTAGGAGGGACTAGCGGGGGGGCCAACGAGCAGTACTTC.

This sequence joins TRBV7-9 and TRBJ1-4; tentatively, D is TRBD1 (5 bases). This CDR3 comprises 12 residues. V shed 5 bases and J shed 7 bases, with 8 bases lying between them. CDR1 is SEHNR and CDR2 is FQNEAQ in the germline V gene (reference sequence). CDR3 loop: CASSRGGEKLFF. The CDR3 DNA reads TGTGCCAGCAGCCGGGGGGGTGAAAAACTGTTTTTT.

The chain combines TRBV7-9 with TRBJ1-1, with D maybe TRBD1 (6 bases). Germline CDR1 reads SEHNR; CDR2 reads FQNEAQ (reference sequence). The CDR3 totals 16 residues. V was clipped by 4 bases and J by 4 bases, with 19 bases between them. This CDR3 reads CASSSAQGIGGTEAFF. For the CDR3, the DNA is TGTGCCAGCAGCTCAGCCCAGGGGATAGGTGGCACTGAAGCTTTCTTT.

The chain has TRBV7-8 and TRBJ1-5; a possible D gene is TRBD1 (6 bases). This CDR3 has 16 amino acids. Germline CDR1 reads SGHVS; CDR2 reads FQNEAQ. V was cut by 5 bases and J by 0 bases, with 14 bases left in between. The CDR3: CASSRDTRDSNQPQHF. The CDR3 coding sequence is TGTGCCAGCAGCCGGGACACCAGAGATAGCAATCAGCCCCAGCATTTT.

The V call is TRBV5-4, the J call TRBJ2-2; the D gene could be TRBD1 or TRBD2 (5 bases each). The germline V gene has CDR1 SGHNT and CDR2 YYREEE (reference sequence). Trimming pared 3 bases from V and 3 bases from J, leaving 15 bases between. CDR3 size: 16 residues. The CDR3 region is CASSYVLGGDTGELFF. Written as DNA, the CDR3 is TGTGCCAGCAGCTACGTCCTTGGGGGAGACACCGGGGAGCTGTTTTTT.

The genes are TRBV11-3 and TRBJ1-2; possibly TRBD1 for D (5 bases). The CDR3 contains 14 residues. Germline V gene data show CDR1 as SGHNT and CDR2 as YENEEA. The V gene lost 3 bases and the J gene lost 7 bases, with 15 bases spanning the gap. The CDR3, as DNA: TGTGCCAGCAGCTTGTCCGGGACCGGAGGTGGCTACACCTTC. It specifies CASSLSGTGGGYTF.

The chain carries TRBV7-2 and TRBJ2-5, with D maybe TRBD2 (5 bases). Near its end, the DNA agrees better with TRBJ2-7, so the J call may be wrong. This CDR3 has 13 amino acids. From germline, CDR1 is SGHTA and CDR2 FQGNSA. CDR3 protein: CASSFRGPYEQYF. The CDR3 DNA follows: TGTGCCAGCAGCTTTCGGGGTCCCTACGAGCAGTACTTC.

This chain joins TRBV7-2 and TRBJ1-2, with unresolved D. V lost 1 base, J lost 8 bases, and 11 bases lay in between. There are 13 residues in the CDR3. Germline loops: CDR1 SGHTA, CDR2 FQGNSA. The CDR3 here is CASSLGGPEGYTF. The CDR3 bases are TGTGCCAGCAGCTTAGGAGGGCCTGAGGGCTACACCTTC.

In its sample, this clone was seen a few times. The rearrangement uses TRBV5-1 and TRBJ1-2; TRBD1 aligns across 11 bases. The CDR3 totals 15 residues. The J segment lost 6 bases and the V segment lost 6 bases, leaving 10 bases of the junction unmatched. Germline CDR1 reads SGHRS; CDR2 reads YFSETQ. In DNA form, the CDR3 reads TGCGCCAGCACCGGACAGGGGGCGGCAAAAGATGGCTACACCTTC. It is translated as CASTGQGAAKDGYTF.